The present T cell receptor beta chain was sequenced within a study of blood T cell repertoires in COVID-19. Study at large: COVID-19 samples collected from the United States, Italy and Spain covered acute and convalescent phases. PBMCs, B-cell-depleted T cells, or T cells were the source of the cDNA or gDNA that made up the material.

V dropped 7 bases and J dropped 3 bases, with 17 bases sitting between them. The germline V gene encodes CDR1 SGHNT and CDR2 YENEEA. The CDR3 runs 15 residues. Study processing details: Using reference gene primer amplification, nucleated cell counts were estimated. Sequenced by immunoSEQ multiplex PCR; TCRdb stores in-frame clones only, minus some. V, J and clone size are those of that table, while D and trimming were read from the DNA. The sample consists of nearly 40,000 clones, around 83% of them appearing once. In this sample, this clone turned up a few times. The sequence derives from a man aged 50 to 59 in a cohort sampled during active COVID-19. Sequencing input: peripheral blood. This chain links TRBV11-3 with TRBJ2-3, with D possibly being TRBD1 (5 bases). The CDR3 sequence is CASNPRKGSTDTQYF. The CDR3 region has the DNA TGTGCCAGCAACCCCAGGAAGGGGTCGACAGATACGCAGTATTTT.